A single T cell receptor (beta chain) is shown here with its context. Germline CDR1 reads MNHNY; CDR2 reads SVGAGI (reference sequence). The CDR3 spans 13 residues. Trimming shortened V by 6 bases and J by 6 bases, and 11 bases separated the two germline ends. The data originate from a study of shared clonotypes between healthy human individuals. Study details: For every donor, three CD4 naive, three CD4 memory, two CD8 naive and one CD8 memory plates were used.

A 200 ng quantity of DNA, around 30,000 T cell genomes, went into the sorted-subset replicate PCRs. Original processing methods: Junction-only sequences produced by ImmunoSEQ had no quality scores, so filtering differed. TCRdb's table, derived via immunoSEQ multiplex PCR, lists solely in-frame clones and lacks some. V and J calls and clone size are as listed in that table; D and trimming were resolved from the DNA. The sample lists more than 1,200,000 clones, 98% occurring once. The sequence was collected from a man aged 25-45 years in good health. What was sequenced was naive CD4+ T cells sorted from blood. Subset in this sample: CD45RA+ positively selected. The chain links TRBV6-6 to TRBJ2-2; D call uncertain. The CDR3 DNA follows: TGTGCCAGCAGCCACCTTATATCCGGGGAGCTGTTTTTT. Its protein is CASSHLISGELFF.